Sequencing of this T cell receptor beta chain was carried out in a study of identifying expanded T cells in peripheral blood. Regarding the study as a whole: Differentially abundant clones: roughly 1.3 between replicates, approximately 15 at about 13 days, 18 to 20 at four. Two-week clone count variance significantly increased as total template count grew.

No infections or other immune events were documented during collection. As concerns this clone: Its specificity is unknown.

The CDR3 contains 15 residues. V lost 3 bases to trimming and J lost 5 bases, with 16 bases between them. Germline-derived CDR1 and CDR2 are SNHLY and FYNNEI. Clones were sequenced by immunoSEQ multiplex PCR, and TCRdb holds only the in-frame ones, with some missing. The repertoire holds about 52,000 clones, approximately 86% seen once, with around 15% in the top ten. This receptor was obtained from a person aged 18-70 years in good health. The sample consisted of blood. This chain joins TRBV2 and TRBJ1-2, with TRBD1 as a possible D gene (6 bases). CDR3 loop: CASSEVAGVGYGYTF. CDR3 in DNA: TGTGCCAGCAGTGAGGTCGCAGGGGTGGGGTATGGCTACACCTTC.